This TCR beta chain was identified in a study of CD8 T cells in Susac syndrome. Whole-study results and caveats: The relatively small number of individuals in the TCR sequencing and HLA analysis was acknowledged by the study.

Comment on this clonotype: The antigen is not known.

After extraction with the RNeasy kit, about 0.45 to 1 ug of the RNA was reverse transcribed using random hexamers. Across 54 Vbeta and 13 Jbeta, TCR beta CDR3 was amplified with immunoSEQ multiplex PCR. TCRdb re-analysed the immunoSEQ multiplex PCR reads in MiXCR, keeping a single row per CDR3 protein. The sample lists approximately 260,000 distinct CDR3 sequences; 90% to 97% were seen once. CD8+ and CD4+ blood T cells underwent TCR beta sequencing. Germline CDR1 DFQATT, CDR2 SNEGSKA (reference sequence). Trimming left V 4 bases short and J 4 bases short, with 10 bases between. This CDR3 is 12 amino acids long.

Sequenced material: CD4+ T cells from PBMCs. The chain recombines TRBV20-1 with TRBJ2-5; perhaps TRBD2 as D (5 bases). The clonotype was recovered from a human donor with Susac syndrome. CDR3 sequence: CSAIGAAETQYF. CDR3 coding DNA: TGCAGTGCTATTGGAGCGGCAGAGACCCAGTACTTC.